This T cell receptor beta chain emerged from a study of control samples from healthy donors and cancer patients. Profiling relied on immunoSEQ multiplex PCR, and the TCRdb table lists in-frame clones only, not all of them. The repertoire holds approximately 190,000 clones, with about 91% as singletons. The sequenced material came from blood. This sequence was found in a man in his thirties or forties in good health.

The CDR3, as DNA: TGTGCCAGCACTTCAGGGGACAGCTATGGCTACACCTTC. This codes for CASTSGDSYGYTF. The V call is TRBV28, the J call TRBJ1-2; TRBD1 matches at 7 bases. The CDR3 loop spans 13 amino acids. The V gene end was trimmed by 7 bases and the J gene end by 4 bases; junction bases not matched to a gene: 6. CDR1 and CDR2 (germline): MDHEN, SYDVKM.